The 9 T cell receptor beta chains below were found in one sample sequenced in a study of blood T cell repertoires in COVID-19. Using immunoSEQ multiplex PCR, the repertoire was profiled, and TCRdb retains in-frame clones only, with some absent. The sample has some 120,000 clones, about 80% seen once; the top ten hold around 7.5%. Sequencing was done on a sample of peripheral blood. These receptors all stem from a man aged 70-80 years with active or convalescent COVID-19.

The chain has TRBV5-1 and TRBJ1-1; 7 nucleotides line up with TRBD1. The germline CDR1 and CDR2 sequences are SGHRS and YFSETQ. The CDR3 extends over 15 amino acids. The V gene end was trimmed by 6 bases and the J gene end by 1 base; junction bases not matched to a gene: 9. The CDR3 bases are TGCGCCAGCACCCCGGGGTGGGACAGGAACACTGAAGCTTTCTTT. Encoded protein: CASTPGWDRNTEAFF. The complete variable domain, with remaining parts taken from reference TRBV5-1 and TRBJ1-1, reads KAGVTQTPRYLIKTRGQQVTLSCSPISGHRSVSWYQQTPGQGLQFLFEYFSETQRNKGNFPGRFSGRQFSNSRSEMNVSTLELGDSALYLCASTPGWDRNTEAFFGQGTRLTVV.

The count of this clone is one. The J gene is TRBJ2-1, the V gene TRBV7-2; TRBD2 matches at 9 bases. CDR1 is SGHTA, CDR2 FQGNSA, per germline. With 6 bases clipped from V and 4 bases from J, the junction kept 7 bases outside the gene matches. CDR3 size: 15 residues. The chain's CDR3 is CASSSTSGQYNEQFF. The CDR3 DNA reads TGTGCCAGCAGTTCAACTAGCGGGCAGTACAATGAGCAGTTCTTC.

The chain combines TRBV11-2 with TRBJ1-6, with a weak D call TRBD1 (5 bases). The length of the CDR3 is 17 residues. Trimming cost V 2 bases and J 1 base, with 12 bases left between them. The germline CDR1 and CDR2 sequences are SGHAT and FQNNGV. The CDR3 nucleotides are TGTGCCAGCAGCTTAATGGGGGGGGGATCCTATAATTCACCCCTCCACTTT. It encodes CASSLMGGGSYNSPLHF.

The chain combines TRBV18 with TRBJ1-2, with TRBD1 matching over 9 bases. In germline, CDR1 is KGHSH, CDR2 LQKENI. V trimming: 6 bases; J trimming: 5 bases; junction bases outside the gene matches: 10. The CDR3 loop spans 15 amino acids. The CDR3 nucleotides read TGTGCCAGCTCTCTAAACTCCGGGACAGGGTATGGCTACACCTTC. It is translated as CASSLNSGTGYGYTF.

The chain is built from TRBV15 and TRBJ2-5; D unclear. The ends were cut back, 6 bases at V and 2 bases at J, with 10 bases in the middle. Germline values: CDR1 LNHNV, CDR2 YYDKDF (reference sequence). This CDR3 has 13 residues. CDR3 nucleotide sequence: TGTGCCACCAGTCGGAGATGGCAAGAGACCCAGTACTTC. It yields the protein CATSRRWQETQYF.

This clone has a single count. The genes are TRBV19 and TRBJ2-2, with D possibly being TRBD1 (5 bases). Germline values: CDR1 LNHDA, CDR2 SQIVND (reference sequence). Between the trimmed V and J ends, which lost 0 bases and 4 bases, there was a span of 9 bases. The CDR3 is made up of 15 amino acids. This chain's CDR3 is CASSIEGAFTGELFF. CDR3 DNA sequence: TGTGCCAGTAGTATAGAAGGGGCGTTCACCGGGGAGCTGTTTTTT.

CDR3 region: CASSPEGGSYEQYF. The CDR3 bases are TGTGCCAGCAGTCCCGAGGGTGGGAGTTACGAGCAGTACTTC. V and J are TRBV28 and TRBJ2-7, with a possible D match to TRBD2 (5 bases). Germline V gives CDR1 MDHEN, CDR2 SYDVKM. The CDR3 totals 14 residues. V was shortened by 5 bases and J by 4 bases, with 15 bases between the two germline ends.

V usage is TRBV18 and J usage is TRBJ2-1; 9 nucleotides agree with TRBD2. The CDR3 spans 20 residues. J lost 0 bases, V lost 1 base, and 13 bases had no gene match. Per the germline V gene, CDR1 is KGHSH and CDR2 is LQKENI. CDR3 sequence (DNA): TGTGCCAGCTCACCACAAAGGAGGGCTAGCGGGACGAGCTCCTACAATGAGCAGTTCTTC. Translating it yields CASSPQRRASGTSSYNEQFF.

The table lists this clone with a few counts. The chain recombines TRBV29-1 with TRBJ2-7; 8 bases line up with TRBD1. Trimming cost V 4 bases and J 2 bases; bases outside gene matches: 1. Germline V gene sequence: CDR1 SQVTM, CDR2 ANQGSEA. This CDR3 comprises 12 residues. The CDR3 sequence: CSVGTGPYEQYF. The CDR3 DNA is TGCAGCGTTGGGACAGGGCCCTACGAGCAGTACTTC.